A single TCR beta chain is shown here with its context. In germline, CDR1 is MDHEN, CDR2 SYDVKM. V shed 2 bases, J shed 2 bases, and the junction held 8 bases outside the gene matches. This CDR3 is 16 amino acids long. This specimen belongs to a study of blood T cell repertoires in COVID-19. At the level of the study: Sources were T cells, B-cell-depleted T cells, or PBMCs; the material itself was cDNA or gDNA.

Cohort placement rested on clinical history that participants reported themselves. Profiling relied on immunoSEQ multiplex PCR, and the TCRdb table lists in-frame clones only, not all of them. Altogether around 470,000 clones are present, 90% being singletons, with the ten largest covering 0.6% to 0.7%. The sequencing input was PBMCs or T cells enriched from blood (not recorded which). This chain uses TRBV28 with TRBJ2-7; 8 nucleotides agree with TRBD2. This TCR was sampled from a man between 18 and 29 years old who had recovered from COVID-19. CDR3 coding DNA: TGTGCCAGCAGTTTACCCGTAGCGGGAATCACCTACGAGCAGTACTTC. Its translation is CASSLPVAGITYEQYF.